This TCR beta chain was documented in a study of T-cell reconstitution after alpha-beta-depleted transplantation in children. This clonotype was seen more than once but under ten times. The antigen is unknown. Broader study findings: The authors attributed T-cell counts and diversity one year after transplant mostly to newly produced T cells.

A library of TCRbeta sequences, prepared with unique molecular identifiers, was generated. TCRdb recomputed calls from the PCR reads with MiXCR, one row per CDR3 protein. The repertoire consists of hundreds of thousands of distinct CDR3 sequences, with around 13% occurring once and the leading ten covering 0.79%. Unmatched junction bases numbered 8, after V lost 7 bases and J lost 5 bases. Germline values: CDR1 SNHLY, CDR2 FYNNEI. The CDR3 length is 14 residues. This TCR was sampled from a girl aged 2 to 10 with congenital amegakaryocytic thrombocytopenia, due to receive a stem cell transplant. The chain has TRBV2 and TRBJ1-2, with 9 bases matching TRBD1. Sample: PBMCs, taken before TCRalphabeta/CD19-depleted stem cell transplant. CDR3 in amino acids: CASTPGQGPYGYTF. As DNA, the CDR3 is TGTGCCAGCACCCCGGGACAGGGTCCTTATGGCTACACCTTC.